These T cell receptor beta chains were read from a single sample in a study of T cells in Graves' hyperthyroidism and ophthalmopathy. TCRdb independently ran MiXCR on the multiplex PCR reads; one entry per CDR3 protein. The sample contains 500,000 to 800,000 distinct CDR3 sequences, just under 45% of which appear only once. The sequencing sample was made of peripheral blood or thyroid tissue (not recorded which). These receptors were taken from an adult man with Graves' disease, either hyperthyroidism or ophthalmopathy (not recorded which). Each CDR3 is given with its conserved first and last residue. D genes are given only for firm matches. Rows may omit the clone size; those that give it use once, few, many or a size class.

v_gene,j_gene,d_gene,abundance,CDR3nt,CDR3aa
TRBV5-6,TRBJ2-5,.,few,TGTGCCAGCAGCGCACAGGGTGGATTGGAGACCCAGTACTTC,CASSAQGGLETQYF
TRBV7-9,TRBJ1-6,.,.,TGTGCCAGCAGCTTAGTAGGCCGCCGATATAATTCACCCCTCCACTTT,CASSLVGRRYNSPLHF
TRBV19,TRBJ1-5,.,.,TGTGCCAGTTCTCACTCGGGGGGCAATCAGCCCCAGCATTTT,CASSHSGGNQPQHF
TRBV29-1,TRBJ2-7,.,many,TGCAGCGCCGCCCCCCCGGGACTCAGTGGGGAGCAGTACTTC,CSAAPPGLSGEQYF
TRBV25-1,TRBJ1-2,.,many,TGTGCCAGCAGTGGTGACAGCTTTGGGAGTGGCTACACCTTC,CASSGDSFGSGYTF
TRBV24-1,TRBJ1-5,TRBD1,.,TGTGCCACCAGTGACCGGACAGGGGGATCGCCCCAGCATTTT,CATSDRTGGSPQHF
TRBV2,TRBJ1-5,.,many,TGTGCCAGCAGCGCGATGGGGGGCTACAATCAGCCCCAGCATTTT,CASSAMGGYNQPQHF
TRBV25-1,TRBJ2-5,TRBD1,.,TGTGCTCGGGACAGGGAAGGGGAGACCCAGTACTTC,CARDREGETQYF
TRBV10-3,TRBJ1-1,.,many,TGTGCCACCTTTAGGGCAGGGACCGGCGGGAACACTGAAGCTTTCTTT,CATFRAGTGGNTEAFF
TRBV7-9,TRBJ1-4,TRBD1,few,TGTGCCAGCAGCTCGACAGGGGTGGTCGAAAAACTGTTTTTT,CASSSTGVVEKLFF
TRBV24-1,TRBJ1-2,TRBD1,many,TGTGCCATTTCCGGGACAGGGGACGACTATGGCTACACCTTC,CAISGTGDDYGYTF
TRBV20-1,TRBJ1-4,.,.,TGCAGTGCTAGTGGTGACCCTTCATCGGAACTGTTTTTT,CSASGDPSSELFF
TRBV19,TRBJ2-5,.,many,TGTGCCAGTAGTATACGGGCTAGCGTGGAGACCCAGTACTTC,CASSIRASVETQYF
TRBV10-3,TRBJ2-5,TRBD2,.,TGTGCCATCAGTGAGTTGCTAGCGGGAGAGGGGGAGACCCAGTACTTC,CAISELLAGEGETQYF
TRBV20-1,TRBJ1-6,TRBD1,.,TGCAGTGCAATAGGGGGGACAGCAAATTCACCCCTCCACTTT,CSAIGGTANSPLHF
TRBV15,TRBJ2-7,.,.,TGTGCCACCAGCAGGCCCCGGGGGCTCGAGCAGTACTTC,CATSRPRGLEQYF
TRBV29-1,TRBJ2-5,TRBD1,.,TGCAGCGTCAAACAGGGGAGAAAGACCCAGTACTTC,CSVKQGRKTQYF
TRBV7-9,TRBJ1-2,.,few,TGTGCCAGCAGCTCAACCCCCGGCGGCTATGGCTACACCTTC,CASSSTPGGYGYTF
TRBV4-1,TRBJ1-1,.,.,TGCGCCAGCAGCCTCAGGCAGGCCCTGAACACTGAAGCTTTCTTT,CASSLRQALNTEAFF
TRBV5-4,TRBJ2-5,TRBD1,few,TGTGCCAGCAGCTTTGGGGACAGGGCGCAAGAGACCCAGTACTTC,CASSFGDRAQETQYF
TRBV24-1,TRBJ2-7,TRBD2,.,TGTGCCACCAGTGACCGACTAGCGGGGTTCGAGCAGTACTTC,CATSDRLAGFEQYF
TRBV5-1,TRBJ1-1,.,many,TGCGCCAGCAGCTTGGGACATCGGCAGAACACTGAAGCTTTCTTT,CASSLGHRQNTEAFF
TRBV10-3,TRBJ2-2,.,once,TGTGCCATCCCTACCCAGGGAGGCACCGGGGAGCTGTTTTTT,CAIPTQGGTGELFF
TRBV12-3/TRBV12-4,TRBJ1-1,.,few,TGTGCCAGCAGGTCCCAAGAACGGAGTGAAGCTTTCTTT,CASRSQERSEAFF